This TCR beta chain was recorded in a study of cytomegalovirus exposure and HLA in healthy donors. The PCR employed 60 Vbeta primers together with 13 Jbeta primers. Using immunoSEQ multiplex PCR, the repertoire was profiled, and TCRdb retains in-frame clones only, with some absent. The table shows about 200,000 clones, with 86% occurring only once. This sequence originates from a woman younger than 45 in good health and CMV-seronegative. The sample consisted of PBMCs.

The DNA for the CDR3 is TGTGCCAGCAGAGTAAGCCCAGGGGTGAGCTATGGCTACACCTTC. Residues: CASRVSPGVSYGYTF. The chain links TRBV6-5 to TRBJ1-2; tentatively, D is TRBD1 (6 bases). Germline CDR1 MNHEY, CDR2 SVGAGI. The CDR3 spans 15 residues. Trimming shortened V by 6 bases and J by 4 bases, and 18 bases separated the two germline ends.